This T cell receptor (beta chain) was recovered during a study of regulatory and conventional T cells in RAG deficiency. Clones were read by immunoSEQ multiplex PCR, and TCRdb kept only the in-frame ones, dropping some. The profile shows more than 35,000 clones, approximately 90% of them singletons. Conventional CD4+ T cells were sorted from blood as CD25-low CD127-high cells. Germline loops: CDR1 SGHNT, CDR2 YYREEE (reference sequence). The CDR3 has 14 residues. Deletions cut 4 bases from V and 2 bases from J, with 13 bases between. Separately, the same data were catalogued under a study of regulatory T cells. That work adds: Primers: 52 TRBV forward and 13 TRBJ reverse.

Sequenced input: CD4+ effector T cells sorted from blood. The chain carries TRBV5-4 and TRBJ2-7; possibly TRBD2 for D (6 bases). This TCR was recovered from a human donor in good health. The CDR3 is CASSPGTFTYEQYF. DNA for the CDR3: TGTGCCAGCAGCCCGGGGACTTTTACCTACGAGCAGTACTTC.